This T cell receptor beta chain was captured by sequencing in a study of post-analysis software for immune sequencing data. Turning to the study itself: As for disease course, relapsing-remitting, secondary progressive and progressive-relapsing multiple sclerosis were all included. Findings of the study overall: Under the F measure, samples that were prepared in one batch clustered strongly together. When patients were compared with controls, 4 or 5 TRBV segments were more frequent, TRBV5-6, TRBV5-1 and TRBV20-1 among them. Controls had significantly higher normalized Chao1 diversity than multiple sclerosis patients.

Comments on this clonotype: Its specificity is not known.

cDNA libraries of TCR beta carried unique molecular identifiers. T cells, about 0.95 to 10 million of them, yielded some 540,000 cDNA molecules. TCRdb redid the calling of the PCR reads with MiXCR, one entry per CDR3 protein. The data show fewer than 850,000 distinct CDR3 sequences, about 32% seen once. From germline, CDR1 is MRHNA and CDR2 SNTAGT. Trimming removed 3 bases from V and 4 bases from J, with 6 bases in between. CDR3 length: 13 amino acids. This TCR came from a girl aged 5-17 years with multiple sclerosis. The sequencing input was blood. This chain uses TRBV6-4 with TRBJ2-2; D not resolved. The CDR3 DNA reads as TGTGCCAGCAGTGAGACGAGCACCGGGGAGCTGTTTTTT. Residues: CASSETSTGELFF.